A single count supports the clone carrying this T cell receptor (beta chain). This sample was taken from a study of blood T cell repertoires in COVID-19. Sequencing used immunoSEQ multiplex PCR; TCRdb keeps in-frame clones, though not all of them. The data show roughly 230,000 clones, 81% seen once. The germline gives CDR1 LGHDT, CDR2 YNNKEL (reference sequence). The CDR3 length is 14 residues. The ends lost 2 bases at V and 4 bases at J; junction bases unmatched: 5. V is TRBV3-1 (or the pseudogene TRBV3-2) and J is TRBJ2-7; 7 bases agree with TRBD1. This receptor was obtained from a woman older than 75 with acute or convalescent COVID-19. The sequenced sample consisted of peripheral blood. CDR3 bases: TGTGCCAGCAGCCAAACAGGGGATTGGTACGAGCAGTACTTC. Residues: CASSQTGDWYEQYF.